This is a list of T cell receptor beta chains from one sample in a study of T cell responses to AZD1222 COVID-19 vaccine. Profiling relied on immunoSEQ multiplex PCR, and the TCRdb table lists in-frame clones only, not all of them. Of 170,000 or so clones in the sample, roughly nine tenths were seen once. The sequences come from peripheral blood, collected on day 0 of AZD1222 vaccination. Source of these receptors: an adult in good health. Both conserved end residues are part of each CDR3. Fields, in order: V gene, J gene, D gene, clone size, CDR3 DNA, CDR3 protein. A D gene is named only where the DNA matches it firmly. Size is omitted from some rows. Given values are once, few, many or a class for expanded clones.

TRBV4-3	TRBJ2-1	TRBD2	.	TGCGCCAGCAGCCGGAAGACTAGCGGGGGAAACCTTTTCATTGAGCAGTTCTTC	CASSRKTSGGNLFIEQFF
TRBV12-2	TRBJ1-1	.	.	TGTGCAAGTCGCTTAGTAAACGGATTGAACACTGAAGCTTTCTTT	CASRLVNGLNTEAFF
TRBV7-2	TRBJ2-2	.	.	TGTGCCAGCAGCAACCTCGGGGACGGGGAGCTGTTTTTT	CASSNLGDGELFF
TRBV18	TRBJ2-2	TRBD2	.	TGTGCCAGCTCACCAACCCAAGCGGGGGGACGCGGGGAGCTGTTTTTT	CASSPTQAGGRGELFF
TRBV2	TRBJ2-3	.	once	TGTGCCAGCAAACTAGGGGGGACCTCACCAGATACGCAGTATTTT	CASKLGGTSPDTQYF
TRBV19	TRBJ1-5	.	.	TGTGCCAGTAGTATAGATCCCAGGAATCGTAATCAGCCCCAGCATTTT	CASSIDPRNRNQPQHF
TRBV6-5	TRBJ2-7	TRBD1	.	TGTGCCAGCCGGCGGAACAGGGGCCACGAGCAGTACTTC	CASRRNRGHEQYF
TRBV5-1	TRBJ2-5	.	.	TGCGCCAGCAGCTTGGAAGGTCAAGAGACCCAGTACTTC	CASSLEGQETQYF
TRBV7-3	TRBJ2-1	.	few	TGTGCCAGCAGCTTTCCGGAGTCCCAGGGGTTTGTGTACAATGAGCAGTTCTTC	CASSFPESQGFVYNEQFF
TRBV19	TRBJ2-4	TRBD1	.	TGTGCCAGTAGTCCCAACCTTTCGGACAGGGCGACCAAAAACATTCAGTACTTC	CASSPNLSDRATKNIQYF
TRBV6-5	TRBJ2-7	.	.	TGTGCCAGCAGTTACTCCGACGCACTCACCTACGAGCAGTACTTC	CASSYSDALTYEQYF
TRBV6-6	TRBJ2-1	.	once	TGTGCCAGCACTCAACTTCGGACCTACAATGAGCAGTTCTTC	CASTQLRTYNEQFF
TRBV5-1	TRBJ1-4	TRBD1	.	TGCGCCAGCAGTGTTGACAGGGTTAATGAAAAACTGTTTTTT	CASSVDRVNEKLFF
TRBV28	TRBJ1-2	TRBD1	.	TGTGCCAGCAGACGGACAGGGTATGCTATTGGCTACACCTTC	CASRRTGYAIGYTF
TRBV6-5	TRBJ1-2	.	once	TGTGCCAGCAGTTCCCCCTCCCGGGGGGCTGATGGCTACACCTTC	CASSSPSRGADGYTF
TRBV7-9	TRBJ1-4	.	.	TGTGCCAGCAGCTTAGGGGGGAAGACGGAAAAACTGTTTTTT	CASSLGGKTEKLFF
TRBV10-2	TRBJ1-5	.	many	TGCGCCAGCAGTGAGGACCGGGTACAGCCCCAGCATTTT	CASSEDRVQPQHF
TRBV7-2	TRBJ1-2	.	.	TGTGCCAGCAGCTTAGCTTGGCGGGGAAGGAGCTATGGCTACACCTTC	CASSLAWRGRSYGYTF
TRBV24-1	TRBJ1-5	TRBD1	.	TGTGCCACCAGTGAAGGGGGTAGGGGGCTAAATAGCAATCAGCCCCAGCATTTT	CATSEGGRGLNSNQPQHF
TRBV7-2	TRBJ2-7	.	.	TGTGCCAGCAGCTTAGAGGGCAGGGGATACTACGAGCAGTACTTC	CASSLEGRGYYEQYF
TRBV10-3	TRBJ2-5	.	once	TGTGCCATCAGTGAGTCCCCGGGGTGGCTAGAAGGCACCAGGACCCAGTACTTC	CAISESPGWLEGTRTQYF
TRBV7-2	TRBJ1-5	.	.	TGTGCCAGCAGCTTGATCCTCAGCAATCAGCCCCAGCATTTT	CASSLILSNQPQHF
TRBV28	TRBJ1-2	TRBD1	once	TGTGCCAGCAGCACTGGACAGGGGTTGGGCTACACCTTC	CASSTGQGLGYTF
TRBV7-2	TRBJ2-1	TRBD2	.	TGTGCCAGCAGCTTGAATAGCGGGGGAAACTACAATGAGCAGTTCTTC	CASSLNSGGNYNEQFF
TRBV5-6	TRBJ1-4	TRBD1	.	TGTGCCAGCAGCCTGGGACAGGGTGTGGAAAAACTGTTTTTT	CASSLGQGVEKLFF
TRBV30	TRBJ1-4	TRBD1	.	TGTGCCTGGAGTGTAAACAGGGGCTCTAATGAAAAACTGTTTTTT	CAWSVNRGSNEKLFF
TRBV30	TRBJ1-4	.	.	TGTGCCTGGACCGGACAGTCTAATGAAAAACTGTTTTTT	CAWTGQSNEKLFF
TRBV19	TRBJ1-5	.	few	TGTGCCAGTAGTACCCCGGGAGGGGGAAGTGGTCAGCCCCAGCATTTT	CASSTPGGGSGQPQHF
TRBV7-2	TRBJ1-1	.	.	TGTGCCAGCAGCTACGACAGGAACACTGAAGCTTTCTTT	CASSYDRNTEAFF
TRBV19	TRBJ1-6	.	medium-sized	TGTGCCAGTAGTGTGGACAGTGCTGGGGATAATTCACCCCTCCACTTT	CASSVDSAGDNSPLHF
TRBV7-9	TRBJ1-4	.	.	TGTGCCAGCAGCTCACTTAGAGAAAAACTGTTTTTT	CASSSLREKLFF
TRBV6-5	TRBJ1-4	.	.	TGTGCCAGCATGGCAGAGAGGAGATGGGAAAAACTGTTTTTT	CASMAERRWEKLFF
TRBV3-1/TRBV3-2	TRBJ2-1	.	.	TGTGCCAGCAGCCAAGATCGCGGAGTTAAATACAATGAGCAGTTCTTC	CASSQDRGVKYNEQFF